These T cell receptor beta chains were read from a single sample in a study of shared T cell receptors in the human thymus. The repertoire was sequenced with immunoSEQ multiplex PCR; TCRdb's copy has only in-frame clones and lacks some. This repertoire shows 700,000 to 750,000 clones, 70% to 90% found once; its top ten account for 0.0095% to 0.013%. These same records also appear under a second study, on human thymus T cells.

The sequenced sample was thymocytes. All receptors derive from a girl under three years old with a congenital heart defect. Both conserved end residues are part of each CDR3. D genes are given only for firm matches. Only some rows state a clone size, as once, few, many or a class for expanded clones.

V,J,D,size,DNA,CDR3
TRBV27,TRBJ1-1,TRBD1,NA,TGTGCCAGCAGTTTATTACGGCAGGGGGACACTGAAGCTTTCTTT,CASSLLRQGDTEAFF
TRBV6-5,TRBJ1-1,NA,NA,TGTGCCAGCAGCGCGGGAGGCACTGAAGCTTTCTTT,CASSAGGTEAFF
TRBV28,TRBJ1-4,NA,NA,TGTGCCAGCAGTGATCCACTAGAGGGAAAACTGTTTTTT,CASSDPLEGKLFF
TRBV5-4,TRBJ2-1,TRBD2,NA,TGTGCCAGCAGCTTGGCCGGGACTAGCGGGGGGGCCTACAATGAGCAGTTCTTC,CASSLAGTSGGAYNEQFF
TRBV25-1,TRBJ2-7,NA,NA,TGTGCCAGCAGTGAATTCTATGCGGGACAGAGATTCTACGAGCAGTACTTC,CASSEFYAGQRFYEQYF
TRBV28,TRBJ2-3,TRBD2,NA,TGTGCCAGCACCTCAAGCCGGGGGGATTTTGCAGATACGCAGTATTTT,CASTSSRGDFADTQYF
TRBV28,TRBJ1-4,NA,few,TGTGCCAGCAGTTTCCGCAGGGATTGGAGTGAAAAACTGTTTTTT,CASSFRRDWSEKLFF
TRBV28,TRBJ2-1,TRBD2,NA,TGTGCCAGCAGGGAAACACCGTTTAGCGGGGGGGAGTTTAAGGGGCCCTACAATGAGCAGTTCTTC,CASRETPFSGGEFKGPYNEQFF
TRBV5-4,TRBJ1-1,NA,NA,TGTGCCAGCAGCTTGGCCTCGGGAGTGAACACTGAAGCTTTCTTT,CASSLASGVNTEAFF
TRBV7-2,TRBJ1-6,NA,NA,TGTGCCAGCAGCTTAGCGCTTTTCGGGGGTCGGATGGGATCACCCCTCCACTTT,CASSLALFGGRMGSPLHF
TRBV4-1,TRBJ2-1,NA,NA,TGCGCCAGCAGCCAATTACAGGGAACCTACTACAATGAGCAGTTCTTC,CASSQLQGTYYNEQFF
TRBV12-5,TRBJ1-1,TRBD1,NA,TGTGCTAGTGGTTTGGTACTCGGGAAGAAGACAGGGGAGGCCCTACTTAGAATGAACACTGAAGCTTTCTTT,CASGLVLGKKTGEALLRMNTEAFF
TRBV6-4,TRBJ1-2,NA,NA,TGTGCCAGCAGCCCTACAGGGAAGGCTTTATTGCCACCAGCTAACTATGGCTACACCTTC,CASSPTGKALLPPANYGYTF
TRBV27,TRBJ1-1,TRBD1,NA,TGTGCCAGCTCATTCTCACCCAGGGGGCTGAACACTGAAGCTTTCTTT,CASSFSPRGLNTEAFF
TRBV2,TRBJ1-4,NA,NA,TGTGCCAGCTATACAGGTGCCAACCTTCCAACTAATGAAAAACTGTTTTTT,CASYTGANLPTNEKLFF
TRBV4-1,TRBJ1-1,NA,NA,TGCGCCAGCAGCCAGCCGCGACAGAGAGGAATGAACACTGAAGCTTTCTTT,CASSQPRQRGMNTEAFF
TRBV4-3,TRBJ1-2,NA,NA,TGCGCCAGCAGCCAAGAACCCCTTAGGGGATTCTTTGGCTACACCTTC,CASSQEPLRGFFGYTF
TRBV5-4,TRBJ1-4,NA,NA,TGTGCCAGCAGCGTCGACTGCATCATGGCAACTAATGAAAAACTGTTTTTT,CASSVDCIMATNEKLFF
TRBV4-3,TRBJ2-1,NA,NA,TGCGCCAGCAGCCTGGGGGGACGATACACTTACAATGAGCAGTTCTTC,CASSLGGRYTYNEQFF
TRBV11-2,TRBJ1-2,NA,NA,TGTGCCAGCAGCCCGCGCGGGGTGGTCTATGGCTACACCTTC,CASSPRGVVYGYTF
TRBV28,TRBJ2-1,TRBD2,NA,TGTGCCAGCAGTTTCCCTGGGGGGGTAAGCTCCTACAATGAGCAGTTCTTC,CASSFPGGVSSYNEQFF
TRBV6-5,TRBJ2-7,TRBD1,NA,TGTGCCAGCACCGACTCCCGGGACAGCGAGCAGTACTTC,CASTDSRDSEQYF
TRBV30,TRBJ2-5,TRBD2,NA,TGTGCCTGGAACCGGGGGGAGGAAAGTTTCAAGAGGGCCCAGTACTTC,CAWNRGEESFKRAQYF
TRBV25-1,TRBJ1-2,NA,NA,TGTGCCAGCAGCGGAGTAACTCAGGGGAACTATGGCTACACCTTC,CASSGVTQGNYGYTF
TRBV7-7,TRBJ2-1,NA,once,TGTGCCAGCAGCTTACGGCAGGGTCCACCCAATGAGCAGTTCTTC,CASSLRQGPPNEQFF
TRBV10-3,TRBJ1-5,TRBD1,NA,TGTGCCATCAGCCCAGGGGGTGGTGGGAATCAGCCCCAGCATTTT,CAISPGGGGNQPQHF
TRBV7-9,TRBJ1-1,TRBD1,NA,TGTGCCAGCAGCTTAGCGCCCGTGGAAGACAGGGCCGGGAACACTGAAGCTTTCTTT,CASSLAPVEDRAGNTEAFF
TRBV2,TRBJ2-3,TRBD1,NA,TGTGCCAGCACCTGCTCTCCGACAGGGGGTAAATATCCAGATACGCAGTATTTT,CASTCSPTGGKYPDTQYF
TRBV10-3,TRBJ1-6,NA,NA,TGTGCCATCAGCCTATCGACAGTCTATAATTCACCCCTCCACTTT,CAISLSTVYNSPLHF
TRBV6-6,TRBJ2-5,NA,NA,TGTGCCAGCAGAGGGGGGGAAGAGACCCAGTACTTC,CASRGGEETQYF
TRBV11-2,TRBJ2-7,NA,NA,TGTGCCAGCAGCTTAATTGGCAAATCCTACGAGCAGTACTTC,CASSLIGKSYEQYF
TRBV6-5,TRBJ1-2,TRBD1,NA,TGTGCCAGCAGTTACCGGGACAGCCTCGCCTATGGCTACACCTTC,CASSYRDSLAYGYTF
TRBV4-1,TRBJ1-2,NA,NA,TGCGCCAGCACGCAGGGTTATGGCTACACCTTC,CASTQGYGYTF
TRBV4-1,TRBJ1-2,TRBD1,NA,TGCGCCAGCAGCCAAGTTGGGACAGTCCTCTACTATGGCTACACCTTC,CASSQVGTVLYYGYTF
TRBV2,TRBJ1-2,NA,NA,TGTGCCAGCAGTGATGAGAGGGACTTCTACACCTTC,CASSDERDFYTF
TRBV29-1,TRBJ1-5,NA,NA,TGCAGCCCCGGGCAGCCCCAGCATTTT,CSPGQPQHF
TRBV28,TRBJ2-2,NA,once,TGTGCCAGCAGTTCCACATACAGGGACACCGGGGAGCTGTTTTTT,CASSSTYRDTGELFF
TRBV5-1,TRBJ2-3,TRBD2,NA,TGCGCCAGCAGGTGGGGACTAGCGACAGATACGCAGTATTTT,CASRWGLATDTQYF
TRBV19,TRBJ2-1,TRBD1,NA,TGTGCCAGTAGTCTCCGGACAGGGAAAGGAGGGGAGGCCTACAATGAGCAGTTCTTC,CASSLRTGKGGEAYNEQFF
TRBV2,TRBJ1-5,NA,NA,TGTGCCAGCAGTTCCGGACTCAATCCTATGCCCCAGCATTTT,CASSSGLNPMPQHF
TRBV25-1,TRBJ1-6,TRBD1,NA,TGTGCCAGCAGTGGCCTGGGACAGGGGAATTCACCCCTCCACTTT,CASSGLGQGNSPLHF
TRBV7-2,TRBJ1-1,NA,NA,TGTGCCAGCAGCTTAGGGGGGACATTAATCTTCTTT,CASSLGGTLIFF
TRBV7-2,TRBJ1-3,NA,NA,TGTGCCAGCAGCCCGGGGTTAGATAACACCATATATTTT,CASSPGLDNTIYF
TRBV4-1,TRBJ1-4,TRBD1,once,TGCGCCAGCAGCGGTCAGACAGGGGATGAAAAACTGTTTTTT,CASSGQTGDEKLFF
TRBV7-9,TRBJ1-2,NA,NA,TGTGCCAGCAGCTTAGTGGGTAGGGGCGTGTGGAGCTACACCTTC,CASSLVGRGVWSYTF
TRBV7-2,TRBJ1-2,NA,NA,TGTGCCAGCAGCTTAGGGGGCAGGGTAGTTCGGGGCTACACCTTC,CASSLGGRVVRGYTF